This T cell receptor beta chain was sequenced in a study of cytomegalovirus exposure and HLA in healthy donors. Points from the study as a whole: Later, an analysis found that common viral pathogens appeared to be linked with several of the most significant clusters. The listing of 150 to 200 TCR beta chains classed them as cytomegalovirus-associated. In a later analysis, an Asian-associated ancestry cluster reportedly showed fewer N-insertions than the roughly 700-donor mean.

To note about this clone: As yet, its antigen is unknown.

The PCR contained 60 Vbeta and 13 Jbeta primers. Profiled with immunoSEQ multiplex PCR; TCRdb holds only in-frame clones, not every one. Here the sample spans over 95,000 clones, more than 75% being singletons. The germline CDR1 and CDR2 sequences are MNHNS and SASEGT. The CDR3 totals 14 residues. Trimming shortened V by 0 bases and J by 4 bases, and 9 bases separated the two germline ends. The chain employs TRBV6-1 and TRBJ1-1; possibly TRBD1 for D (5 bases). This TCR derives from a woman between 40 and 50 years old in good health and CMV-seropositive. Sample: PBMCs. The CDR3 coding sequence is TGTGCCAGCAGTGAAGCGGTGGGGGGCACTGAAGCTTTCTTT. This gives the protein CASSEAVGGTEAFF.